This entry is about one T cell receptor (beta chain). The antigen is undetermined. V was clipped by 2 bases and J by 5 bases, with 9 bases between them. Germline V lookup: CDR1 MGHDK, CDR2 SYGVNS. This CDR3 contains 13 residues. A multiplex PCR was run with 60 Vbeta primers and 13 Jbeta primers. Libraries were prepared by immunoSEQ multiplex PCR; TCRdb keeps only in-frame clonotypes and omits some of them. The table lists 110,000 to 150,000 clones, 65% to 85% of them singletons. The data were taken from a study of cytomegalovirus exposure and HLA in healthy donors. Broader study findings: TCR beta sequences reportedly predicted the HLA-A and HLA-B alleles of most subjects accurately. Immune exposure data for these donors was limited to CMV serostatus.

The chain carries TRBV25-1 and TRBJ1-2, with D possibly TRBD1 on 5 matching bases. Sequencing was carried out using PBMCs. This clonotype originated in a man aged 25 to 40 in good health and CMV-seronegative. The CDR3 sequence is CASSEQGRYGYTF. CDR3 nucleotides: TGTGCCAGCAGTGAACAGGGAAGGTATGGCTACACCTTC.